The clone carrying this TCR beta chain was counted at least ten times. Its specificity is unknown. Looked up from germline, CDR1 is SGHTA and CDR2 is FQGTGA. V lost 5 bases and J lost 3; bases outside the gene matches: 10. The CDR3 runs to 16 residues. This entry comes from a study of CD8 T cells in ankylosing spondylitis. Study outcomes and limitations: Ankylosing spondylitis blood appeared to carry a characteristic TCR beta motif of several highly homologous variants.

Via MiXCR, TCRdb re-called the 5' RACE reads, giving one row per CDR3 protein. The sample lists more than 300,000 distinct CDR3 sequences, 7% to 9% occurring once. The V call is TRBV7-3, the J call TRBJ2-3; 8 bases fit TRBD1. The TCR was taken from a male donor with ankylosing spondylitis. The source material was blood, either unsorted or a sorted T cell fraction (not recorded which). The CDR3 DNA reads TGTGCCAGCAGCCTGGAGGACAGGGCTGGTACAGATACGCAGTATTTT. It specifies CASSLEDRAGTDTQYF.